The clone carrying this TCR beta chain was seen ten or more times. Its antigen is not known. The template for TCR beta VDJ and CDR3 sequence profiling was genomic DNA. One entry per CDR3 protein, called by TCRdb with MiXCR from the reads. The data hold 200,000 or so distinct CDR3 sequences, with over 60% observed a single time. Per the germline V gene, CDR1 is SEHNR and CDR2 is FQNEAQ (reference sequence). The V end was cut by 4 bases, the J end by 5 bases, with 15 bases between. CDR3 length equals 15 residues. The data were taken from a study of CD8+CD57+ T cells in acquired aplastic anemia. In the study overall: Sorted CD4+ plus CD8+ cells gave DNA averaging approximately 2.9 ug. Study-wide results and limits: Patients and controls were not found to differ significantly in CD8+ Simpson's diversity. Roughly 28 was the count of CD8+ CDR3 sequences that patients shared with controls.

The V gene is TRBV7-9, the J gene TRBJ1-5, with a possible D match to TRBD1 (5 bases). The receptor comes from a human donor with severe aplastic anemia or a healthy control (not recorded which). Sequencing input: sorted CD4+, CD8+, or CD8+CD57+ T cells (not recorded which) from PBMCs. CDR3 amino acids: CASSSGSPGDQPQHF. CDR3 in DNA: TGTGCCAGCAGCTCAGGATCCCCGGGGGATCAGCCCCAGCATTTT.